The next 8 T cell receptor beta chains were all read from a single sample in a study of T cells in Graves' hyperthyroidism and ophthalmopathy. There were TCR beta CDR3 regions amplified from RNA transcripts. HTBI primers were employed in a first-round RT-PCR of the TCR CDR3. TCRdb reprocessed the multiplex PCR reads with MiXCR, giving one entry per CDR3 protein. Here the sample spans more than 550,000 distinct CDR3 sequences, nearly 45% being singletons. Material for sequencing was peripheral blood or thyroid tissue (not recorded which). The receptors derive from an adult man with Graves' disease, either hyperthyroidism or ophthalmopathy (not recorded which).

This clonotype was found many times. The J gene is TRBJ1-2, the V gene TRBV7-9; D remains unclear. The ends were cut back, 1 base at V and 6 bases at J, with 12 bases in the middle. This CDR3 spans 14 amino acids. Germline CDR1 SEHNR, CDR2 FQNEAQ (reference sequence). The CDR3 bases are TGTGCCAGCAGCTTAGAGAATCGCCGGGATGGCTACACCTTC. It codes for CASSLENRRDGYTF.

This chain uses TRBV20-1 with TRBJ1-2; 11 positions agree with TRBD1. The junction had 10 bases not matched to a gene; V was cut back by 6 bases and J by 7 bases. Germline V gives CDR1 DFQATT, CDR2 SNEGSKA (reference sequence). CDR3 size: 14 residues. CDR3 sequence (DNA): TGCAGTGCCCCGGGAGGACAGGGGGCACTTGGCTACACCTTC. It is translated as CSAPGGQGALGYTF.

The chain recombines TRBV7-2 with TRBJ1-1; maybe TRBD1 (5 bases). The V and J ends lost 7 bases and 7 bases respectively, with 22 bases between them. The CDR3 covers 15 residues. Per germline, CDR1 SGHTA and CDR2 FQGNSA. The CDR3 region is CASTLAIGALSEAFF. CDR3 sequence (DNA): TGTGCCAGCACCCTAGCTATCGGGGCGCTTAGTGAAGCTTTCTTT.

The V gene is TRBV29-1, the J gene TRBJ2-7; the D gene is possibly TRBD2 (5 bases). This CDR3 spans 10 amino acids. CDR1 is SQVTM and CDR2 is ANQGSEA in the germline V gene. Here the CDR3 reads CSDGAYEQYF. The CDR3 DNA reads TGCAGTGACGGGGCCTACGAGCAGTACTTC.

The rearrangement joins TRBV2 to TRBJ2-2, with 7 positions matching TRBD1. V shed 6 bases, J shed 6 bases, and the junction held 10 bases outside the gene matches. Germline values: CDR1 SNHLY, CDR2 FYNNEI. The CDR3 is 15 amino acids. CDR3 sequence: CASSQEGQGAGELFF. The CDR3 DNA reads TGTGCCAGCAGCCAAGAGGGCCAGGGGGCCGGGGAGCTGTTTTTT.

In nucleotides, the CDR3 is TGTGCCAGCAGTGCTCTGGGAGGAGAGACCCAGTACTTC. Protein product: CASSALGGETQYF. The V and J genes are TRBV25-1 and TRBJ2-5; perhaps TRBD2 as D (6 bases). CDR1 is MGHDK and CDR2 is SYGVNS in the germline V gene. The CDR3 has 13 amino acids. Trimming shortened V by 4 bases and J by 4 bases, and 10 bases separated the two germline ends.

A few counts support this clonotype. This chain links TRBV7-6 with TRBJ1-1; possible D gene TRBD1, 5 bases. Germline CDR1 SGHVS, CDR2 FNYEAQ. The CDR3 totals 14 residues. With 6 bases removed from V and 2 bases from J, the gap between germline ends came to 13 bases. CDR3 DNA: TGTGCCAGCAGGGGGACCGAAGAAAACACTGAAGCTTTCTTT. Translated: CASRGTEENTEAFF.

This sequence joins TRBV7-8 and TRBJ1-5, with D possibly TRBD1 on 5 matching bases. CDR1 is SGHVS, CDR2 FQNEAQ, per germline. The CDR3 is 15 amino acids. V shed 2 bases and J shed 7 bases, with 15 bases lying between them. The DNA of the CDR3 is TGTGCCAGCAGCTTACGAGCGGGGGATAACCAGCCCCAGCATTTT. Its protein is CASSLRAGDNQPQHF.